This T cell receptor (beta chain) was captured by sequencing in a study of blood T cell repertoires in COVID-19. Across the whole study: The United States, Italy and Spain supplied acute and convalescent COVID-19 samples. The analysed material was cDNA or gDNA that came from T cells, B-cell-depleted T cells, or PBMCs.

As processed by the authors: By means of reference gene primer amplification, nucleated cell counts were estimated. Assay used: immunoSEQ multiplex PCR; TCRdb lists only in-frame clones, some missing. The V and J calls and clone size were taken over from that table, and D and trimming were inferred from the DNA. The sample yields approximately 85,000 clones, more than 70% seen once. Germline V gene data show CDR1 as SGHDT and CDR2 as YYEEEE. The CDR3 runs to 13 residues. V lost 0 bases to trimming and J lost 11 bases; unmatched junction nucleotides: 6. The TCR was taken from a man aged 50-59 years with acute or convalescent COVID-19. This sequence joins TRBV5-6 and TRBJ1-1; 8 bases are a match to TRBD1. Sequencing was done on a sample of peripheral blood. CDR3: CASSLVLRQGAFF. CDR3 nucleotide sequence: TGTGCCAGCAGCTTGGTTCTGAGACAGGGGGCTTTCTTT.